This TCR beta chain was obtained from a study of T cells in Graves' hyperthyroidism and ophthalmopathy. At least ten counts were recorded for this clonotype. Antigen unknown. The CDR3 sequence is 12 residues long. Looked up from germline, CDR1 is DFQATT and CDR2 is SNEGSKA (reference sequence). V was shortened by 3 bases and J by 7 bases, with 11 bases between the two germline ends. TCR beta CDR3 regions were amplified from RNA. With the HTBI primer set, the TCR CDR3 went through a first round of RT-PCR. TCRdb analysed the multiplex PCR reads with MiXCR anew, one entry per CDR3 protein. Of nearly 600,000 distinct CDR3 sequences listed, 12% to 15% are singletons. Notes on the study in general: Within blood appeared most thyroid clonotypes that had expanded above 0.001.

This TCR derives from a woman between 18 and 29 years old with Graves' ophthalmopathy. This sequence joins TRBV20-1 and TRBJ2-3; D possibly uses TRBD1 or TRBD2 (5 bases each). The sample taken for sequencing was blood. CDR3 loop: CSASLRENTQYF. The CDR3, as DNA: TGCAGTGCTAGCCTCAGGGAGAATACGCAGTATTTT.